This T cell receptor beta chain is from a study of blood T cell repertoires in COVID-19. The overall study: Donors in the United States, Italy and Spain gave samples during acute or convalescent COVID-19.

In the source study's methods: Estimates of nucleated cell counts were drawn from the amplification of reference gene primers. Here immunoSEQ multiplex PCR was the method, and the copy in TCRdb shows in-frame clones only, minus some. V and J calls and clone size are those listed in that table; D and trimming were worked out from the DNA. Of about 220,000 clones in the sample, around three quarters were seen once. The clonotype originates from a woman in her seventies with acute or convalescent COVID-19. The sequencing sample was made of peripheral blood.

The CDR3 here is CASSARGRGFTDTQYF. The CDR3 DNA is TGTGCCAGCAGTGCCCGGGGGCGGGGGTTCACAGATACGCAGTATTTT. This chain uses TRBV2 with TRBJ2-3, with D possibly matching TRBD2 (7 bases). In germline, CDR1 is SNHLY, CDR2 FYNNEI. Trimming stripped 4 bases from V and 2 bases from J, with 16 bases between. The CDR3 is 16 residues long. The full variable domain, in which reference TRBV2 and TRBJ2-3 provide the parts outside the CDR3, is EPEVTQTPSHQVTQMGQEVILRCVPISNHLYFYWYRQILGQKVEFLVSFYNNEISEKSEIFDDQFSVERPDGSNFTLKIRSTKLEDSAMYFCASSARGRGFTDTQYFGPGTRLTVL.